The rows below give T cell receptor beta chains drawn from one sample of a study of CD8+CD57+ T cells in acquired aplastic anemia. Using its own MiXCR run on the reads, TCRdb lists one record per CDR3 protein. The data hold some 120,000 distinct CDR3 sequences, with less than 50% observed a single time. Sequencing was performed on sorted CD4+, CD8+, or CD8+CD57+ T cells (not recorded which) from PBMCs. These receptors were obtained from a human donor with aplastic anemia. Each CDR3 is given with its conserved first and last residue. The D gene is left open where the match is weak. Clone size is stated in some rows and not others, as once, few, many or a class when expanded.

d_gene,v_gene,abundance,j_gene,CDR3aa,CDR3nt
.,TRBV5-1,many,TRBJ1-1,CASSLFPRDTHTEAFF,TGCGCCAGCAGCTTGTTCCCGCGGGACACGCACACTGAAGCTTTCTTT
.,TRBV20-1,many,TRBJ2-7,CSASPGAYEQYF,TGCAGTGCTAGTCCAGGGGCCTACGAGCAGTACTTC
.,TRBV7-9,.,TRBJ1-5,CASSLAQGSQPQHF,TGTGCCAGCAGCTTAGCCCAGGGGTCGCAGCCCCAGCATTTT
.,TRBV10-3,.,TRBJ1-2,CAISESQERQPGRGYTF,TGTGCCATCAGTGAGTCGCAGGAAAGACAACCAGGGCGCGGCTACACCTTC
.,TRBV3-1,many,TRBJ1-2,CASSHWRGRGYGYTF,TGTGCCAGCAGCCATTGGCGGGGGAGAGGCTATGGCTACACCTTC
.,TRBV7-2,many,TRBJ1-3,CASSLGTSGNTIYF,TGTGCCAGCAGCTTAGGGACCTCTGGAAACACCATATATTTT
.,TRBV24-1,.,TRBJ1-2,CATSGGQLTNGYTF,TGTGCCACCAGTGGGGGGCAGTTAACGAATGGCTACACCTTC
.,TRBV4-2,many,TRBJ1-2,CASSPRIDSSGSGGYTF,TGTGCCAGCAGCCCGCGAATCGACAGTTCGGGGTCAGGTGGCTACACCTTC
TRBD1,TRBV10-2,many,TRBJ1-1,CASSELRTGRGTEAFF,TGCGCCAGCAGTGAGCTAAGGACAGGGAGGGGCACTGAAGCTTTCTTT
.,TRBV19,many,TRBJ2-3,CASSIQGRADTQYF,TGTGCCAGTAGTATACAAGGACGTGCAGATACGCAGTATTTT
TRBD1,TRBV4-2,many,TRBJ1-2,CASSPPRTGPVSYGYTF,TGTGCCAGCAGCCCTCCCCGGACAGGCCCAGTTTCCTATGGCTACACCTTC
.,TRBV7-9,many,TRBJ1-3,CASSLDGNSGNTIYF,TGTGCCAGCAGCTTGGACGGAAACTCTGGAAACACCATATATTTT
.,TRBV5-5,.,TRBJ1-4,CASSLKEGGANEKLFF,TGTGCCAGCAGCTTGAAAGAGGGGGGGGCGAATGAAAAACTGTTTTTT
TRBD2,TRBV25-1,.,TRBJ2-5,CASSQSLAGVETQYF,TGTGCCAGCAGCCAAAGCCTAGCGGGAGTAGAGACCCAGTACTTC
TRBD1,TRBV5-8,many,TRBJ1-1,CASSLEGQPIAAFF,TGTGCCAGCAGCTTGGAGGGACAGCCCATCGCAGCTTTCTTT
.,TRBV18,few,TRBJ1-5,CASSPGGTHSNQPQHF,TGTGCCAGCTCACCCGGGGGGACGCATAGCAATCAGCCCCAGCATTTT
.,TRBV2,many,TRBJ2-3,CASSERELDTQYF,TGTGCCAGCAGTGAAAGGGAGCTGGATACGCAGTATTTT
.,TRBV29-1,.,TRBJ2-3,CSVEVGTDTQYF,TGCAGCGTTGAAGTGGGGACAGATACGCAGTATTTT
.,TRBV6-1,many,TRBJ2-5,CASSEGVYQETQYF,TGTGCCAGCAGTGAAGGAGTGTACCAAGAGACCCAGTACTTC
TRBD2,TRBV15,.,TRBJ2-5,CATSRPGLSTQYF,TGTGCCACCAGCAGACCGGGACTATCTACCCAGTACTTC
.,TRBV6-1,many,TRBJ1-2,CASRGSYGYTF,TGTGCCAGCAGGGGATCCTATGGCTACACCTTC
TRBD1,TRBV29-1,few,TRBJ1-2,CSVGDRGVGYTF,TGCAGCGTTGGCGACAGGGGCGTAGGCTACACCTTC
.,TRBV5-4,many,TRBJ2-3,CASSLETDTQYF,TGTGCCAGCAGCTTGGAGACAGATACGCAGTATTTT
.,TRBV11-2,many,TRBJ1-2,CASSLAEGIYGYTF,TGTGCCAGCAGCTTAGCGGAGGGTATCTATGGCTACACCTTC
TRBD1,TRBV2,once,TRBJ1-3,CASTGTGGSGNTIYF,TGTGCCAGCACCGGAACAGGGGGCTCTGGAAACACCATATATTTT
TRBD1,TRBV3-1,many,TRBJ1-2,CASSPLGTGVGYTF,TGTGCCAGCAGCCCCTTGGGGACAGGGGTAGGATACACCTTC
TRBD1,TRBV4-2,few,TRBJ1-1,CASSLTLRGRGGTEAFF,TGTGCCAGCAGCTTAACTCTTAGGGGGCGCGGTGGAACTGAAGCTTTCTTT
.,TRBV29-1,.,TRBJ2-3,CSLGDTQYF,TGCAGTTTAGGGGATACGCAGTATTTT
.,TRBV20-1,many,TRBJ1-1,CSAREPKALRAEAFF,TGCAGTGCTAGAGAACCGAAGGCTCTAAGAGCTGAAGCTTTCTTT
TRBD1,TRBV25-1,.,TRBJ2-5,CASSEAGQGQETQYF,TGTGCCAGCAGTGAGGCCGGACAGGGGCAAGAGACCCAGTACTTC